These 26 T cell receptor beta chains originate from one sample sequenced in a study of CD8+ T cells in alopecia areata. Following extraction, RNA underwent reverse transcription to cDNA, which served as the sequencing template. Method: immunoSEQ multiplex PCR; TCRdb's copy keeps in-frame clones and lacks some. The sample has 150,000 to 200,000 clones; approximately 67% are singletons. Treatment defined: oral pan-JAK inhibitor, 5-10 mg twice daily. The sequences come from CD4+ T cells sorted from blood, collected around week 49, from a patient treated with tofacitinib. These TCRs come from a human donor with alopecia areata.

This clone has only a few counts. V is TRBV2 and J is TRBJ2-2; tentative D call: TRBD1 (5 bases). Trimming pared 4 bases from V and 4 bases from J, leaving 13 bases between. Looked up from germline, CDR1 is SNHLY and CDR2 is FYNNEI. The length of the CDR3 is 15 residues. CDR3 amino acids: CASSVSARGTGELFF. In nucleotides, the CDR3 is TGTGCCAGCAGTGTATCGGCAAGGGGCACCGGGGAGCTGTTTTTT.

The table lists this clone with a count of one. CDR3 sequence (DNA): TGTGCCAGCTGTCTTACCGGGACAGGGGATTCACCCCTCCACTTT. Translating gives CASCLTGTGDSPLHF. The chain has TRBV5-3 and TRBJ1-6; 10 nucleotides match TRBD1. TRBV5-3 is classed as an ORF, of uncertain function. CDR3 length: 15 residues. V dropped 8 bases and J dropped 8; count of bases not matched to a gene: 10.

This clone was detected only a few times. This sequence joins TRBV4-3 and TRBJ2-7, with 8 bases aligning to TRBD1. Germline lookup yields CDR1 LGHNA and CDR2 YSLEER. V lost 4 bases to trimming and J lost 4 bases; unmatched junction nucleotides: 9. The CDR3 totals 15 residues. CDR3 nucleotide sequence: TGCGCCAGCAGCCCGACGGCAGGGGGCTTTTACGAGCAGTACTTC. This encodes CASSPTAGGFYEQYF.

The CDR3 is CASSHAGRNYGYTF. In DNA, the CDR3 is TGCGCCAGCAGCCACGCAGGGAGAAACTATGGCTACACCTTC. The genes are TRBV4-3 and TRBJ1-2, with a weak D call TRBD1 (5 bases). This CDR3 has 14 amino acids. V gave up 3 bases and J gave up 2 bases, with 10 bases separating them. Germline V gives CDR1 LGHNA, CDR2 YSLEER.

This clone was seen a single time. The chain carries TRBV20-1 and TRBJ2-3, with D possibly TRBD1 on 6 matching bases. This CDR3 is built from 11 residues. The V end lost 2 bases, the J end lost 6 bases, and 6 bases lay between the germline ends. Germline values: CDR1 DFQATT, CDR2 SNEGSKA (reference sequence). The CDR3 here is CSARTGDTQYF. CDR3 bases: TGCAGTGCTAGAACAGGGGATACGCAGTATTTT.

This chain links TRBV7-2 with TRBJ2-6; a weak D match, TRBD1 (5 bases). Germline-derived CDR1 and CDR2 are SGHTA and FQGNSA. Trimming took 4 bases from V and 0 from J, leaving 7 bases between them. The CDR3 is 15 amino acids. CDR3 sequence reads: CASSSRVSGANVLTF. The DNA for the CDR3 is TGTGCCAGCAGCTCCAGGGTCTCTGGGGCCAACGTCCTGACTTTC.

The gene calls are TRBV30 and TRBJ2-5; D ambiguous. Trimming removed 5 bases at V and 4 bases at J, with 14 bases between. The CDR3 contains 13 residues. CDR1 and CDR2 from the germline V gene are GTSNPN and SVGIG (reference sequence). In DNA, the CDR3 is TGTGCCTGGGCAAGGATAGTGGGAGAGACCCAGTACTTC. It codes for CAWARIVGETQYF.

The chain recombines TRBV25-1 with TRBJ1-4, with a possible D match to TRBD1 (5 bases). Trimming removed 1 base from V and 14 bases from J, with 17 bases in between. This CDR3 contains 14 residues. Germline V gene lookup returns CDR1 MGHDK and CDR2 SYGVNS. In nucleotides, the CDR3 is TGTGCCAGCAGTGAATCAACGTTACAGGCAAAGCTGTTTTTT. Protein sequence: CASSESTLQAKLFF.

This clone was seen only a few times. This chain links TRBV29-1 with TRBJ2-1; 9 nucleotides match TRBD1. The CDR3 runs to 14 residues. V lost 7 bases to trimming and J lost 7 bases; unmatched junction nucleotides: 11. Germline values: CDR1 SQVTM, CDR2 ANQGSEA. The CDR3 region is CSADPGQGVNEQFF. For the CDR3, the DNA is TGCAGCGCTGACCCGGGACAGGGAGTGAATGAGCAGTTCTTC.

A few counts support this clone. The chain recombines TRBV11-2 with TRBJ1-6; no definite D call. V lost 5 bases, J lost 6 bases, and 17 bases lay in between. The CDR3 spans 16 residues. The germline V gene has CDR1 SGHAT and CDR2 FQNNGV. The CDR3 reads CASSPGVIGSNSPLHF. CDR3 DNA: TGTGCCAGCAGCCCCGGGGTGATAGGGAGTAATTCACCCCTCCACTTT. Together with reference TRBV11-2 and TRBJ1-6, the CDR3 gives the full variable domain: EAGVAQSPRYKIIEKRQSVAFWCNPISGHATLYWYQQILGQGPKLLIQFQNNGVVDDSQLPKDRFSAERLKGVDSTLKIQPAKLEDSAVYLCASSPGVIGSNSPLHFGNGTRLTVT.

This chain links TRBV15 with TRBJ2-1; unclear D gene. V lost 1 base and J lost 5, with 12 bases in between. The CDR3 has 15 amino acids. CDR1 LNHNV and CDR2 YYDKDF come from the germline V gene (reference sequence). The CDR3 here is CATSRAYSTNNEQFF. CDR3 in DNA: TGTGCCACCAGCAGAGCTTATTCCACAAACAATGAGCAGTTCTTC.

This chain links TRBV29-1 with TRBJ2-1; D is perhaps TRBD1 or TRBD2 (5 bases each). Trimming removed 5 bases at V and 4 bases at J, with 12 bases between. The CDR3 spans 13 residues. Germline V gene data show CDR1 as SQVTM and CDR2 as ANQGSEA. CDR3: CSVRGRAYNEQFF. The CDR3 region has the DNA TGCAGCGTTCGGGGACGTGCATACAATGAGCAGTTCTTC.

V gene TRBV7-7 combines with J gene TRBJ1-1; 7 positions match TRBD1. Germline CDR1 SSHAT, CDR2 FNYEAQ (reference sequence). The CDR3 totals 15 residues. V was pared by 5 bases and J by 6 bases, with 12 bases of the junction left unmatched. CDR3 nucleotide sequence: TGTGCCAGCAGCCCCTTGGACAGGCGAGAGCCTGAAGCTTTCTTT. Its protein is CASSPLDRREPEAFF.

In DNA form, the CDR3 reads TGTGCCAGCCCTAAGGGGACAAACACTGAAGCTTTCTTT. Amino acids: CASPKGTNTEAFF. The chain combines TRBV2 with TRBJ1-1, with D possibly TRBD1 on 6 matching bases. In germline, CDR1 is SNHLY, CDR2 FYNNEI. Trimming took 8 bases from V and 2 from J, leaving 12 bases between them. The CDR3 runs to 13 residues.

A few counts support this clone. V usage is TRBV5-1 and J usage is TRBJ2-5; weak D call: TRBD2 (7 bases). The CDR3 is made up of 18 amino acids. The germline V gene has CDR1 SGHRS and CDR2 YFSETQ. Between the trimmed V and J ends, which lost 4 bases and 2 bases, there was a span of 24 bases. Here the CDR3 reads CASSLRNKGAGAQETQYF. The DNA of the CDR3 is TGCGCCAGCAGCCTACGGAATAAGGGTGCGGGGGCGCAAGAGACCCAGTACTTC.

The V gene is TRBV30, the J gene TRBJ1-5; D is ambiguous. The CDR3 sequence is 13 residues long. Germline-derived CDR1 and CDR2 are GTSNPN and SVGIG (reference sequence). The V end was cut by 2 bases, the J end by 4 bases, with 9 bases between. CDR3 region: CAWSIRENQPQHF. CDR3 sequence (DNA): TGTGCCTGGAGTATTCGGGAAAATCAGCCCCAGCATTTT.

Written as DNA, the CDR3 is TGCAGCGTTACCGACAGGGGACAGGCCTACGAGCAGTACTTC. Translation: CSVTDRGQAYEQYF. J is TRBJ2-7 and V is TRBV29-1; 8 nucleotides match TRBD1. Trimming at V came to 5 bases and at J to 2 bases, leaving 8 bases not matched to a gene. In germline, CDR1 is SQVTM, CDR2 ANQGSEA. The CDR3 is 14 residues long.

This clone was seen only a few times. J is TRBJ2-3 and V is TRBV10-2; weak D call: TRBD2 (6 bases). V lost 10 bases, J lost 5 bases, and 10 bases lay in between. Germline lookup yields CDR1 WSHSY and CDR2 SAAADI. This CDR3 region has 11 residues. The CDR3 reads CATSGGDTQYF. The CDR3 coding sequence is TGCGCCACCTCCGGGGGAGATACGCAGTATTTT.

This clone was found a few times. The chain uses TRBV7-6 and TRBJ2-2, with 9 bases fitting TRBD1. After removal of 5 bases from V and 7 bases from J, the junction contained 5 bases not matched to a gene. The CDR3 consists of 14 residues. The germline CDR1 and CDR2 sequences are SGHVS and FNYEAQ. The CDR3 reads CASSGDRASGELFF. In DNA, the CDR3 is TGTGCCAGCAGCGGGGACAGGGCGAGCGGGGAGCTGTTTTTT.

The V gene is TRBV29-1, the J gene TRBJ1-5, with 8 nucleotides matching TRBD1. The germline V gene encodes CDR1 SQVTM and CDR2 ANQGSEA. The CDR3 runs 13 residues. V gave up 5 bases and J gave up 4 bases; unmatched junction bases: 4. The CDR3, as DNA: TGCAGCGTTACAGGGGGTTTGAATCAGCCCCAGCATTTT. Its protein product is CSVTGGLNQPQHF.

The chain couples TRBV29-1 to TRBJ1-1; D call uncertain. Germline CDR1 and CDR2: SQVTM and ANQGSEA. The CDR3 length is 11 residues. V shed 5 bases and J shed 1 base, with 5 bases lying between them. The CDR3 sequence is CSVRANTEAFF. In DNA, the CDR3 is TGCAGCGTTCGCGCGAACACTGAAGCTTTCTTT.

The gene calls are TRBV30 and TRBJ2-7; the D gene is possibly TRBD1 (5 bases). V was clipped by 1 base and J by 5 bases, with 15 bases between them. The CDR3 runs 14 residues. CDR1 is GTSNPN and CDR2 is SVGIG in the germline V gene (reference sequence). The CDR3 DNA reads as TGTGCCTGGAGTGCCTCAGGGTCCCGCGACGAGCAGTACTTC. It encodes CAWSASGSRDEQYF.

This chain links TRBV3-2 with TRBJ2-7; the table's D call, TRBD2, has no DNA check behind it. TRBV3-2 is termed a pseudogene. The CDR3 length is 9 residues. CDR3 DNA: TGTGCCAGCATAAACGAGCAGTACTTC. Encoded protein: CASINEQYF.

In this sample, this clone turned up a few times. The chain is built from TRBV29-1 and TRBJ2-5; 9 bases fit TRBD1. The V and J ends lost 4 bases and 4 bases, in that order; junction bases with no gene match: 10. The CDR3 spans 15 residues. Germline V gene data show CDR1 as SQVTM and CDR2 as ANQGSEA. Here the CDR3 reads CSVAAGTGPRETQYF. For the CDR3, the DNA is TGCAGCGTTGCGGCCGGGACAGGGCCAAGAGAGACCCAGTACTTC. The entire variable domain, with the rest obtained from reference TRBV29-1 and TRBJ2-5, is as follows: SAVISQKPSRDICQRGTSLTIQCQVDSQVTMMFWYRQQPGQSLTLIATANQGSEATYESGFVIDKFPISRPNLTFSTLTVSNMSPEDSSIYLCSVAAGTGPRETQYFGPGTRLLVL.

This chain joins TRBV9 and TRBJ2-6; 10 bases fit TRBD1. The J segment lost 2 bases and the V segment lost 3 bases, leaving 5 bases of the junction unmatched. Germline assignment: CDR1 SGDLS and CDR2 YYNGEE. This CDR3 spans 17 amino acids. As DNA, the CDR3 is TGTGCCAGCAGCGCCCGGACAGGGGGGCCTGGGGCCAACGTCCTGACTTTC. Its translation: CASSARTGGPGANVLTF.

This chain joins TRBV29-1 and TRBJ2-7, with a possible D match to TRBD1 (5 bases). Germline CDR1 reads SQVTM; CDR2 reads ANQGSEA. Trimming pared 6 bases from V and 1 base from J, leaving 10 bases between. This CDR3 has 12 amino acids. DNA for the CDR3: TGCAGCGTGACAGCGAGTTCCTACGAGCAGTACTTC. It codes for CSVTASSYEQYF.